A single sample is the source of the 30 T cell receptor beta chains below, sequenced in a study of T cells in women clearing cervical HPV infection. The protocol was immunoSEQ multiplex PCR, while the TCRdb copy is restricted to in-frame clones and leaves out a portion. The sample includes about 35,000 clones. Sequenced input: blood buffy coat. These receptors all stem from a woman between 18 and 70 years old with a cervical HPV16 infection that either progressed to CIN3+ or cleared (not recorded which).

CDR3 region: CASSPPGQGFYGYTF. Partial CDR3 DNA: TGTGCCAGCTCACCACCGGGACAGGGGTTCTATGGC. This sequence joins TRBV18 and TRBJ1-2, with 10 bases fitting TRBD1. The sequenced fragment ends 3 residues before the CDR3 boundary, so the rest is inferred from the germline J gene. Looked up from germline, CDR1 is KGHSH and CDR2 is LQKENI. Losses at the gene ends were 0 bases for V and 4 bases for J; bases not matched to a gene: 2. CDR3 length: 15 amino acids.

A remark on this clone: Read data end 3 residues before the CDR3 end; the end is taken from the germline J gene. The rearrangement uses TRBV6-1 and TRBJ2-1; 8 positions agree with TRBD2. The germline V gene encodes CDR1 MNHNS and CDR2 SASEGT. CDR3 length equals 16 residues. The V segment lost 4 bases and the J segment 8 bases; nucleotides outside the gene matches: 13. The CDR3 is CASSGKAGAPGDEQFF. The part of the CDR3 DNA that was read is TGTGCCAGCAGTGGAAAAGCGGGGGCCCCAGGCGATGAG.

The covered CDR3 bases are TGTGCCAGTAGGCGAGCGAATGAAAAA. Its translation: CASRRANEK. The complete CDR3 protein is CASRRANEKLFF. The chain recombines TRBV19 with TRBJ1-4; D is unclear. The sequenced fragment ends 3 residues before the CDR3 boundary, so the rest is inferred from the germline J gene. The V end was cut by 6 bases, the J end by 5 bases, with 7 bases between. CDR1 LNHDA and CDR2 SQIVND come from the germline V gene (reference sequence). This CDR3 is built from 12 residues.

Points on this clone: The read halts 3 residues ahead of the CDR3 end, with the missing end drawn from the germline J gene. This chain uses TRBV19 with TRBJ2-6; no reliable D call. The CDR3 loop spans 15 amino acids. Germline CDR1 LNHDA, CDR2 SQIVND (reference sequence). The V gene lost 7 bases and the J gene lost 1 base, with 11 bases spanning the gap. CDR3 sequence: CASINRVSGANVLTF. Partial CDR3 DNA: TGTGCCAGTATAAATAGGGTTTCTGGGGCCAACGTC.

As regards this clone: The CDR3 extends 3 residues past the end of the read, so its final part is completed from the germline J gene. This rearrangement joins TRBV7-2 to TRBJ2-7; D uncertain. From germline, CDR1 is SGHTA and CDR2 FQGNSA. The CDR3 spans 13 residues. V was pared by 9 bases and J by 0 bases, with 12 bases between. CDR3 bases read: TGTGCCAGTGGCCAGTCAAGCTCCTACGAG. Translation: CASGQSSSYE. The full CDR3 protein is CASGQSSSYEQYF. Full variable domain (rest looked up from reference TRBV7-2 and TRBJ2-7): GAGVSQSPSNKVTEKGKDVELRCDPISGHTALYWYRQSLGQGLEFLIYFQGNSAPDKSGLPSDRFSAERTGGSVSTLTIQRTQQEDSAVYLCASGQSSSYEQYFGPGTRLTVT.

As to this clone: The CDR3 end is not reached by the read, which stops 3 residues before it; the germline J gene fills it in. The chain links TRBV5-1 to TRBJ2-5, with D tentatively TRBD1 (5 bases). Germline V gives CDR1 SGHRS, CDR2 YFSETQ. Trimming cost V 3 bases and J 2 bases, with 14 bases left between them. This CDR3 has 15 amino acids. Here the CDR3 reads CASSWWVTEQETQYF. Incomplete CDR3 DNA: TGCGCCAGCAGCTGGTGGGTGACAGAACAAGAGACC.

Notes on this clone: The junction and the germline gene differ at one end; a read error may be behind it. The observed sequence ends 3 residues before the CDR3 terminus, with the missing tail filled in from the germline J gene. The same CDR3 arises from other DNA sequences in this sample as well. This chain connects TRBV7-6 to TRBJ1-3, with D tentatively TRBD1 (6 bases). The CDR3 is 16 amino acids. The V gene's germline CDR1 is SGHVS and CDR2 FNYEAQ. CDR3 DNA (partial): TGTGCCAGCAGCTCCCTGACAGGCCTCTCTGGAAACACT. It specifies CASSSLTGLSGNT. The whole CDR3 region reads CASSSLTGLSGNTIYF.

With regard to this clone: The CDR3 end is not reached by the read, which stops 3 residues before it; the germline J gene fills it in. The chain has TRBV19 and TRBJ1-2, with D possibly TRBD1 on 5 matching bases. Germline values: CDR1 LNHDA, CDR2 SQIVND (reference sequence). CDR3 length: 15 residues. Partial CDR3 DNA: TGTGCCAGTAGCGAGGGGACTAGCCGCAAAAACATC. Translation: CASSEGTSRKNI. The entire CDR3 is CASSEGTSRKNIYTF.

In regard to this clone: The read gets to within 3 residues of the CDR3 end, and the germline J gene fills in the rest. J is TRBJ2-3 and V is TRBV5-1; D might be TRBD2 (5 bases). The germline V and J ends were trimmed by 10 bases and 0 bases, with 15 bases remaining between them. The CDR3 consists of 14 residues. Germline V gene sequence: CDR1 SGHRS, CDR2 YFSETQ. The covered CDR3 bases are TGCGCCTCAACGGGCGGGTCTAGCACAGATACG. Its translation: CASTGGSSTDT. The complete CDR3 reads CASTGGSSTDTQYF.

A word on this clone: The missing CDR3 end, 3 residues past where the read stops, is filled in from the germline J gene. The chain joins TRBV16 to TRBJ2-3; 8 positions match TRBD1. Germline CDR1 KGHSY, CDR2 FQNENV. The CDR3 is made up of 16 amino acids. CDR3 sequence: CASSQSGQGAGETQYF. The DNA read from the CDR3 is TGTGCCAGCAGCCAATCCGGTCAGGGGGCAGGAGAGACG. Variable domain in full (rest from reference TRBV16 and TRBJ2-3): GEEVAQTPKHLVRGEGQKAKLYCAPIKGHSYVFWYQQVLKNEFKFLISFQNENVFDETGMPKERFSAKCLPNSPCSLEIQATKLEDSAVYFCASSQSGQGAGETQYFGPGTRLTVL.

As to this clone: The CDR3 end is not reached by the read, which stops 3 residues before it; the germline J gene fills it in. The gene calls are TRBV7-2 and TRBJ2-2, with 8 bases fitting TRBD1. The germline V gene encodes CDR1 SGHTA and CDR2 FQGNSA. The CDR3 runs to 14 residues. This CDR3 is CASSPTGAGEKLFF. CDR3 DNA, as far as it was read: TGTGCCAGCAGCCCGACAGGGGCAGGGGAAAAG.

With regard to this clone: The read comes to an end 3 residues before the CDR3 does, leaving the germline J gene to fill in the end. This chain links TRBV5-1 with TRBJ1-1, with 8 bases lining up with TRBD1. The ends lost 0 bases at V and 3 bases at J; junction bases unmatched: 7. Looked up from germline, CDR1 is SGHRS and CDR2 is YFSETQ. CDR3 length: 16 residues. This CDR3 reads CASSLGNRGDDTEAFF. The DNA read from the CDR3 is TGCGCCAGCAGCTTGGGGAACAGGGGGGACGACACTGAA.

Points on this clone: The read halts 3 residues ahead of the CDR3 end, with the missing end drawn from the germline J gene. V usage is TRBV10-1 and J usage is TRBJ2-2; TRBD2 matches at 8 bases. Germline CDR1 and CDR2: WNHNN and SYGVQD (reference sequence). The trim removed 4 bases at V and 6 bases at J, leaving 7 bases unmatched. The CDR3 sequence is 15 residues long. Incomplete CDR3 DNA: TGCGCCAGCAGTGTAATGAGCGGGGGATCCGGGGAG. It translates to CASSVMSGGSGE. The full CDR3 is CASSVMSGGSGELFF.

With regard to this clone: The CDR3 end falls 3 residues outside the read, so it is completed with the germline J gene. The rearrangement joins TRBV20-1 to TRBJ1-6; perhaps TRBD1 as D (5 bases). Trimming took 3 bases from V and 6 from J, leaving 18 bases between them. This CDR3 spans 16 amino acids. Germline assignment: CDR1 DFQATT and CDR2 SNEGSKA (reference sequence). This chain's CDR3 is CSARELGQAINSPLHF. CDR3 DNA (partial): TGCAGTGCTAGGGAACTGGGGCAGGCCATTAATTCACCC.

Concerning this clone itself: The read ends 3 residues before the CDR3 terminus; that terminus is restored from the germline J gene. The chain employs TRBV18 and TRBJ2-7; 15 nucleotides line up with TRBD2. Germline CDR1 KGHSH, CDR2 LQKENI. CDR3 length: 19 amino acids. Germline trimming cut 2 bases from V and 2 bases from J; bases unmatched to any gene: 10. The CDR3 bases that were read are TGTGCCAGCTCACCAGTAATTGGGACTAGCGGGGGGCCTACCTACGAG. It codes for CASSPVIGTSGGPTYE. The full CDR3 sequence reads CASSPVIGTSGGPTYEQYF.

Turning to this clone: The CDR3 end is not reached by the read, which stops 3 residues before it; the germline J gene fills it in. V and J are TRBV7-9 and TRBJ2-1, with 9 bases aligning to TRBD2. The CDR3 has 15 residues. The V gene's germline CDR1 is SEHNR and CDR2 FQNEAQ (reference sequence). Trimming cost V 3 bases and J 4 bases; bases outside gene matches: 4. The CDR3 region is CASSFFAGGYNEQFF. The covered CDR3 bases are TGTGCCAGCAGCTTTTTCGCGGGGGGGTACAATGAG.

A note on this clone: Sequencing ends 3 residues short of the CDR3 end; the germline J gene provides the rest. V is TRBV5-6 and J is TRBJ2-7; a weak D match, TRBD2 (6 bases). Germline CDR1 reads SGHDT; CDR2 reads YYEEEE. This CDR3 contains 13 residues. With 4 bases removed from V and 4 bases from J, the gap between germline ends came to 12 bases. The CDR3 DNA, read in part, is TGTGCCAGCAGCCCGGGGGTAGGTTACGAG. This encodes CASSPGVGYE. The CDR3 in full is CASSPGVGYEQYF.

Turning to this clone: The read finishes 3 residues shy of the CDR3 end, and the germline J gene is used to complete it. The chain is built from TRBV3-1 (or the pseudogene TRBV3-2) and TRBJ2-3; D unclear. V dropped 1 base and J dropped 4 bases, with 3 bases sitting between them. Per germline, CDR1 LGHDT and CDR2 YNNKEL (reference sequence). This CDR3 contains 12 residues. CDR3 bases read: TGTGCCAGCAGCCAAGTCTCAGATACG. Encoded protein: CASSQVSDT. The whole CDR3 protein is CASSQVSDTQYF.

As for this clone: The read comes to an end 3 residues before the CDR3 does, leaving the germline J gene to fill in the end. The chain recombines TRBV20-1 with TRBJ2-1, with 15 bases fitting TRBD2. CDR1 and CDR2 (germline): DFQATT, SNEGSKA (reference sequence). With V trimmed by 6 bases and J by 6 bases, 9 bases remained unmatched. The CDR3 is 16 residues long. The CDR3 DNA, read in part, is TGCAGTGCCTGGACTAGCGGGAGGGCCTTTCGCAATGAG. Encoded protein: CSAWTSGRAFRNE. The complete CDR3 reads CSAWTSGRAFRNEQFF.

A note on this clone: The read gets to within 3 residues of the CDR3 end, and the germline J gene fills in the rest. The V call is TRBV5-1, the J call TRBJ2-4, with D possibly being TRBD1 or TRBD2 (5 bases each). The germline gives CDR1 SGHRS, CDR2 YFSETQ. The CDR3 length is 13 residues. Between the trimmed V and J ends, which lost 5 bases and 8 bases, there was a span of 14 bases. The chain's CDR3 is CASRAEGLDIQYF. CDR3 DNA (partial): TGCGCCAGCAGGGCCGAGGGGTTAGACATT.

As to this clone: Sequencing ends 3 residues short of the CDR3 end; the germline J gene provides the rest. The genes are TRBV12-3 or TRBV12-4 and TRBJ2-1, with D perhaps matching TRBD2 (6 bases). CDR3 size: 14 residues. Trimming left V 5 bases short and J 9 bases short, with 17 bases between. CDR3 in amino acids: CASSALRVGGEQFF. The covered CDR3 bases are TGTGCCAGCAGTGCCCTCCGGGTGGGGGGTGAG.

Of note for this clone: The CDR3 end falls 3 residues outside the read, so it is completed with the germline J gene. The rearrangement links TRBV12-3 or TRBV12-4 to TRBJ1-1, with D possibly TRBD1 on 5 matching bases. The CDR3 sequence is 14 residues long. The germline V and J ends were trimmed by 8 bases and 0 bases, with 13 bases remaining between them. CDR3 residues: CASRWGEMNTEAFF. The CDR3 bases that were read are TGTGCCAGCCGGTGGGGGGAAATGAACACTGAA.

With regard to this clone: The CDR3 extends 3 residues past the end of the read, so its final part is completed from the germline J gene. The gene calls are TRBV18 and TRBJ2-3; D may be TRBD1 (5 bases). CDR3 size: 15 residues. Trimming removed 2 bases from V and 3 bases from J, with 12 bases in between. Germline CDR1 reads KGHSH; CDR2 reads LQKENI. The sequenced CDR3 bases are TGTGCCAGCTCACCAGGGGCCCCCGGGACAGATACG. Its protein is CASSPGAPGTDT. The full CDR3 protein reads CASSPGAPGTDTQYF.

Concerning this clone: The observed sequence ends 3 residues before the CDR3 terminus, with the missing tail filled in from the germline J gene. The chain combines TRBV20-1 with TRBJ1-5, with D possibly being TRBD1 (5 bases). CDR3 length: 13 residues. The V gene lost 3 bases and the J gene lost 3 bases, with 9 bases spanning the gap. CDR1 is DFQATT and CDR2 is SNEGSKA in the germline V gene (reference sequence). The CDR3 spells CSASSGVNQPQHF. The covered CDR3 bases are TGCAGTGCTAGTTCGGGGGTCAATCAGCCC.

Note on this clone: Read coverage stops 3 residues before the CDR3 terminus; the germline J gene supplies the remainder. J is TRBJ1-6 and V is TRBV7-2, with D possibly being TRBD1 (6 bases). Germline-derived CDR1 and CDR2 are SGHTA and FQGNSA. The CDR3 is made up of 14 amino acids. Trimming removed 3 bases at V and 10 bases at J, with 13 bases between. The part of the CDR3 DNA that was read is TGTGCCAGCAGCTTCTACAGGGAGGGATCACCC. It codes for CASSFYREGSP. The complete CDR3 reads CASSFYREGSPLHF. The whole variable domain, remainder taken from reference TRBV7-2 and TRBJ1-6, is GAGVSQSPSNKVTEKGKDVELRCDPISGHTALYWYRQSLGQGLEFLIYFQGNSAPDKSGLPSDRFSAERTGGSVSTLTIQRTQQEDSAVYLCASSFYREGSPLHFGNGTRLTVT.

Note on this clone: The CDR3 goes on 3 residues after the read ends, and that part is filled in from the germline J gene. The gene calls are TRBV29-1 and TRBJ2-2; the match to TRBD2 covers 8 bases. The CDR3 extends over 15 amino acids. With 2 bases clipped from V and 4 bases from J, the junction kept 6 bases outside the gene matches. CDR1 and CDR2 (germline): SQVTM, ANQGSEA. The CDR3 bases that were read are TGCAGCGTTGAAAGGGGGACTAGTAGCACCGGGGAG. Amino acid sequence: CSVERGTSSTGE. The entire CDR3 protein reads CSVERGTSSTGELFF.

Of note for this clone: Coverage ceases 3 residues before the CDR3 finishes, and the germline J gene fills in the end. The chain recombines TRBV7-9 with TRBJ2-1; TRBD2 matches 11 bases. The CDR3 totals 15 residues. Germline V gene data show CDR1 as SEHNR and CDR2 as FQNEAQ (reference sequence). Losses at the gene ends were 3 bases for V and 7 bases for J; bases not matched to a gene: 5. This CDR3 is CASSFSGRAFNEQFF. The CDR3 DNA, read in part, is TGTGCCAGCAGCTTTAGCGGGAGGGCCTTTAATGAG.

Notes on this clone: The read comes to an end 3 residues before the CDR3 does, leaving the germline J gene to fill in the end. The chain recombines TRBV5-1 with TRBJ1-1; D perhaps matches TRBD1 (6 bases). V was shortened by 0 bases and J by 2 bases, with 11 bases between the two germline ends. The CDR3 is 15 amino acids. Germline loops: CDR1 SGHRS, CDR2 YFSETQ. The CDR3 sequence is CASSLEGQLNTEAFF. Incomplete CDR3 DNA: TGCGCCAGCAGCTTGGAGGGACAACTAAACACTGAA.

Comments on this clone: The CDR3 end is not reached by the read, which stops 3 residues before it; the germline J gene fills it in. The chain joins TRBV7-2 to TRBJ1-2; D unresolved. This CDR3 comprises 14 residues. Per germline, CDR1 SGHTA and CDR2 FQGNSA. The CDR3 spells CASSPQSGRDTYTF. The CDR3 bases that were read are TGTGCCAGCAGCCCCCAAAGCGGGAGGGATACC.

To note about this clone: Read coverage stops 3 residues before the CDR3 terminus; the germline J gene supplies the remainder. The genes are TRBV2 and TRBJ2-3; possible D gene TRBD2, 6 bases. V was shortened by 8 bases and J by 1 base, with 13 bases between the two germline ends. The CDR3 consists of 14 residues. Per the germline V gene, CDR1 is SNHLY and CDR2 is FYNNEI. This CDR3 is CASGGGAGTDTQYF. The CDR3 bases that were read are TGTGCCAGCGGCGGAGGGGCGGGCACAGATACG.